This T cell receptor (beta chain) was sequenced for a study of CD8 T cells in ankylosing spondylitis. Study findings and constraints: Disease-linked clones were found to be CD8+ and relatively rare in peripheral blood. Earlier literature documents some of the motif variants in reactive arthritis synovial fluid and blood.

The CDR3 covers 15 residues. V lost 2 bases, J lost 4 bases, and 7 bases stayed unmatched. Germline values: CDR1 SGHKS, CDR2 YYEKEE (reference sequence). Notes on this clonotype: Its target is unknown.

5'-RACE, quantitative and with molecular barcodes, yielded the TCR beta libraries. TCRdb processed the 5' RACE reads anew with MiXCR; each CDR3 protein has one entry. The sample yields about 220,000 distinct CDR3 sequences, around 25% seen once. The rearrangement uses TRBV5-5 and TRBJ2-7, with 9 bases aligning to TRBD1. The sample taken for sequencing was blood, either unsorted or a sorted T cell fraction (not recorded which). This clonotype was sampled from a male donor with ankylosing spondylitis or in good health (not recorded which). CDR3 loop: CASSLGGGTGYEQYF. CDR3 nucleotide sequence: TGTGCCAGCAGCTTAGGTGGTGGGACAGGGTACGAGCAGTACTTC.